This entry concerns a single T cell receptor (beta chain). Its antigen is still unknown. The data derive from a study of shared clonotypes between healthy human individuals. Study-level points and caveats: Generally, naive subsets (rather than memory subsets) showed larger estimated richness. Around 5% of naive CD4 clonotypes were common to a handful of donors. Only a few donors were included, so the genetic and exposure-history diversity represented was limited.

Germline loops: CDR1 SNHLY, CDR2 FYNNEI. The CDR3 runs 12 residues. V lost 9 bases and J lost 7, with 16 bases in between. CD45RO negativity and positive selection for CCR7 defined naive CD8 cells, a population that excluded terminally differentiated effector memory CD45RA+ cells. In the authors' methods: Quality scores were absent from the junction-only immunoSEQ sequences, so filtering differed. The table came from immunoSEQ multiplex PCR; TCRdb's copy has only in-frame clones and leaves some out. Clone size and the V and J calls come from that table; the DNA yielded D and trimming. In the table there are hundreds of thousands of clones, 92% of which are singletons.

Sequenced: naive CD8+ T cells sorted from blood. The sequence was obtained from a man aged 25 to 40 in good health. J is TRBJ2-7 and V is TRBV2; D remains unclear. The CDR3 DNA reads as TGTGCCAGTCATCCCTCGAGAGCAGAGCAGTACTTC. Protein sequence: CASHPSRAEQYF.